Listed below are T cell receptor beta chains from one sample, sequenced in a study of T cell responses to AZD1222 COVID-19 vaccine. Using immunoSEQ multiplex PCR, the repertoire was profiled, and TCRdb retains in-frame clones only, with some absent. The sample shows 150,000 to 200,000 clones, 75% to 90% of them seen only once. The sample consisted of peripheral blood, taken on day 0 of MenACWY control vaccination. These TCRs come from an adult in good health. Each CDR3 is given with its conserved first and last residue. The D gene is left open where the match is weak. For some rows the clone size is stated as once, few or many, or as a class when expanded; others skip it.

TRBV6-5	-	TRBD1	TRBJ1-2	CASSYLGQGGTGGYTF	TGTGCCAGCAGTTACCTGGGACAGGGGGGGACAGGAGGCTACACCTTC
TRBV28	-	TRBD1	TRBJ1-5	CASSLSARPRTGYSNQPQHF	TGTGCCAGCAGTTTATCGGCCCGGCCCAGGACAGGTTATAGCAATCAGCCCCAGCATTTT
TRBV14	-	-	TRBJ1-3	CASSQVGGRSGNTIYF	TGTGCCAGCAGCCAAGTTGGAGGTCGCTCTGGAAACACCATATATTTT
TRBV12-3/TRBV12-4	-	-	TRBJ1-1	CASSSGMNTEAFF	TGTGCCAGCAGTTCCGGGATGAACACTGAAGCTTTCTTT
TRBV21-1	-	-	TRBJ2-5	CATRWASSGTDQETQYF	TGTGCCACGCGATGGGCTTCCTCCGGGACAGATCAAGAGACCCAGTACTTC
TRBV28	-	TRBD2	TRBJ2-7	CASSPGGNLYEQYF	TGTGCCAGCAGCCCGGGGGGAAATCTCTACGAGCAGTACTTC
TRBV5-5	-	TRBD2	TRBJ2-1	CASSRGGTYNEQFF	TGTGCCAGCAGTCGCGGGGGGACCTACAATGAGCAGTTCTTC
TRBV6-1	-	-	TRBJ1-5	CASSAPSGYSNQPQHF	TGTGCCAGCAGTGCACCAAGCGGTTATAGCAATCAGCCCCAGCATTTT
TRBV7-2	-	-	TRBJ2-7	CASSLGRDSYEQYF	TGTGCCAGCAGCTTAGGAAGAGACTCCTACGAGCAGTACTTC
TRBV7-2	-	-	TRBJ1-3	CASSSRTYTGNTIYF	TGTGCCAGCAGCTCCCGGACTTACACTGGAAACACCATATATTTT
TRBV7-2	-	-	TRBJ1-6	CASSLRGFDSPLHF	TGTGCCAGCAGCTTACGAGGGTTTGATTCACCCCTCCACTTT
TRBV7-9	-	TRBD1	TRBJ1-3	CASSPPTGAGNTIYF	TGTGCCAGCAGCCCTCCGACAGGGGCTGGAAACACCATATATTTT
TRBV6-5	-	-	TRBJ2-5	CASSYDSRGLGETQYF	TGTGCCAGCAGTTACGATAGCAGGGGTTTAGGGGAGACCCAGTACTTC
TRBV3-1/TRBV3-2	-	TRBD1	TRBJ1-5	CASSQAGQGPDQPQHF	TGTGCCAGCAGCCAAGCCGGACAGGGGCCGGATCAGCCCCAGCATTTT
TRBV7-9	once	-	TRBJ2-5	CASSRAQETQYF	TGTGCCAGCTCTAGGGCTCAGGAGACCCAGTACTTC
TRBV27	-	-	TRBJ2-2	CASRTGIGELFF	TGTGCCAGCAGAACAGGGATAGGGGAGCTGTTTTTT
TRBV28	-	-	TRBJ1-6	CASSPRTPLYNSPLHF	TGTGCCAGCAGCCCTCGGACACCATTGTATAATTCACCCCTCCACTTT
TRBV27	-	TRBD1	TRBJ1-5	CASTPGTGINQPQHF	TGTGCCAGCACCCCCGGGACAGGGATCAATCAGCCCCAGCATTTT
TRBV5-1	-	-	TRBJ2-1	CASSSTSSKLNEQFF	TGCGCCAGCAGCTCCACTAGCAGTAAACTCAATGAGCAGTTCTTC
TRBV20-1	-	-	TRBJ2-3	CSASLSRDIPDTQYF	TGCAGTGCTAGTCTATCGCGGGATATCCCAGATACGCAGTATTTT
TRBV19	-	TRBD1	TRBJ1-1	CASSHQGENTEAFF	TGTGCCAGTAGTCACCAGGGGGAGAACACTGAAGCTTTCTTT
TRBV30	-	-	TRBJ1-3	CAWSWPGSGNTIYF	TGTGCCTGGAGTTGGCCGGGATCTGGAAACACCATATATTTT
TRBV28	-	-	TRBJ1-2	CASRTGPSDGYTF	TGTGCCAGCAGGACGGGACCTTCGGATGGCTACACCTTC
TRBV7-2	-	-	TRBJ2-1	CASSPWAGQNEQFF	TGTGCCAGCAGCCCGTGGGCAGGGCAGAATGAGCAGTTCTTC
TRBV28	-	-	TRBJ1-5	CASSTRGQALGPQHF	TGTGCCAGCAGTACCCGAGGGCAGGCCTTAGGGCCCCAGCATTTT
TRBV4-2	-	-	TRBJ1-3	CASSQEGYSGNTIYF	TGTGCCAGCAGCCAGGAAGGTTACTCTGGAAACACCATATATTTT
TRBV28	-	TRBD1	TRBJ1-4	CASSPGQANEKLFF	TGTGCCAGCAGCCCGGGACAGGCTAATGAAAAACTGTTTTTT
TRBV6-4	-	TRBD1	TRBJ1-1	CASSQGATEAFF	TGTGCCAGCAGTCAGGGGGCGACTGAAGCTTTCTTT
TRBV2	-	TRBD2	TRBJ2-7	CASSAGLAGPGEQYF	TGTGCCAGCAGCGCCGGACTAGCGGGACCGGGGGAGCAGTACTTC
TRBV7-2	once	TRBD2	TRBJ2-7	CASSATSGGNYEQYF	TGTGCCAGCAGCGCGACCAGCGGGGGGAATTACGAGCAGTACTTC
TRBV7-2	-	TRBD1	TRBJ1-5	CASSDLFKTGNSNQPQHF	TGTGCCAGCAGCGATCTCTTTAAGACAGGGAATAGCAATCAGCCCCAGCATTTT
TRBV15	-	-	TRBJ2-2	CATSRDRGGGGELFF	TGTGCCACCAGCAGAGATCGGGGCGGAGGCGGGGAGCTGTTTTTT
TRBV5-4	-	TRBD1	TRBJ2-7	CASSPTGGLDEQYF	TGTGCCAGCAGCCCGACAGGGGGCCTCGACGAGCAGTACTTC
TRBV7-3	-	-	TRBJ2-2	CASSFDRTKAGELFF	TGTGCCAGCAGCTTCGATCGGACGAAGGCCGGGGAGCTGTTTTTT
TRBV27	-	-	TRBJ2-7	CASSLSQLATSEQYF	TGTGCCAGCAGTTTATCACAGTTAGCTACCTCCGAGCAGTACTTC
TRBV12-3/TRBV12-4	-	-	TRBJ1-1	CASSTEAFF	TGTGCATCGAGCACTGAAGCTTTCTTT
TRBV14	-	TRBD2	TRBJ2-1	CASSHAAGGEQFF	TGTGCCAGCAGCCATGCAGCGGGGGGGGAGCAGTTCTTC
TRBV6-5	-	TRBD1	TRBJ2-3	CASSSPGQVDTQYF	TGTGCCAGCAGTTCCCCGGGACAGGTAGATACGCAGTATTTT
TRBV18	-	TRBD1	TRBJ1-3	CASSPPTGFGNTIYF	TGTGCCAGCTCACCGCCGACAGGGTTCGGAAACACCATATATTTT
TRBV18	few	-	TRBJ1-1	CASSPDRPNTEAFF	TGTGCCAGCTCACCAGACAGGCCGAACACTGAAGCTTTCTTT
TRBV19	-	TRBD2	TRBJ2-3	CASSLGLASTDTQYF	TGTGCCAGTAGTCTTGGACTAGCAAGCACAGATACGCAGTATTTT
TRBV7-9	-	-	TRBJ2-3	CASSLRDTITDTQYF	TGTGCCAGCAGCTTAAGGGACACCATCACAGATACGCAGTATTTT
TRBV5-1	-	TRBD2	TRBJ2-1	CASSFIASGTYNEQFF	TGCGCCAGCAGCTTTATCGCTAGCGGAACCTACAATGAGCAGTTCTTC
TRBV12-3/TRBV12-4	-	-	TRBJ2-7	CASSLEHLREQYF	TGTGCCAGCAGTTTAGAGCATCTAAGGGAGCAGTACTTC
TRBV6-5	-	-	TRBJ2-7	CASSPLPNTYEQYF	TGTGCCAGCAGCCCACTACCGAATACCTACGAGCAGTACTTC
TRBV5-1	once	TRBD2	TRBJ2-7	CASSSSSGPYEQYF	TGCGCCAGCAGCTCGTCTAGCGGACCCTACGAGCAGTACTTC
TRBV4-3	-	TRBD1	TRBJ2-3	CASSQDTTGGDTQYF	TGCGCCAGCAGCCAAGATACGACAGGGGGGGATACGCAGTATTTT
TRBV21-1	-	-	TRBJ2-3	CASSNGLSTDTQYF	TGTGCCAGCAGCAATGGCCTGAGCACAGATACGCAGTATTTT
TRBV7-8	-	-	TRBJ1-6	CASSLQLYNSPLHF	TGTGCCAGCAGCTTACAGCTTTATAATTCACCCCTCCACTTT
TRBV5-6	-	-	TRBJ2-1	CASSLRAGEQFF	TGTGCCAGCAGCTTGCGGGCAGGTGAGCAGTTCTTC
TRBV10-3	-	-	TRBJ2-7	CAISGSDREYEQYF	TGTGCCATCAGTGGGTCGGACCGCGAGTACGAGCAGTACTTC
TRBV30	-	-	TRBJ1-3	CAWSVGGADYSGNTIYF	TGTGCCTGGAGTGTAGGGGGGGCGGACTACTCTGGAAACACCATATATTTT
TRBV10-3	-	TRBD2	TRBJ2-5	CAIRQREGTQETQYF	TGTGCCATCAGGCAGCGGGAGGGTACCCAAGAGACCCAGTACTTC
TRBV7-9	-	-	TRBJ2-7	CASSSPTALRIYEQYF	TGTGCCAGCAGTTCACCTACGGCGCTGCGAATCTACGAGCAGTACTTC
TRBV9	-	TRBD1	TRBJ1-5	CASSEGADVQPQHF	TGTGCCAGCAGCGAGGGGGCAGATGTACAGCCCCAGCATTTT
TRBV5-1	once	TRBD1	TRBJ2-2	CASSWADRDTGELFF	TGCGCCAGCAGCTGGGCGGACAGGGACACCGGGGAGCTGTTTTTT
TRBV29-1	few	TRBD2	TRBJ2-3	CSVEWLAGETDTQYF	TGCAGCGTTGAATGGCTAGCGGGGGAAACAGATACGCAGTATTTT